The 30 T cell receptor beta chains presented below share a single source sample, sequenced in a study of cytomegalovirus exposure and HLA in healthy donors. The PCR ran on 60 Vbeta and 13 Jbeta primers. Some clones are missing from TCRdb's copy, which holds only in-frame ones; the method was immunoSEQ multiplex PCR. There are roughly 130,000 clones in the sample; 82% occur only once, and approximately 2.6% lies in the top ten. The sequencing sample was made of PBMCs. These receptors were collected from a boy under 10 years old in good health and CMV-seronegative.

V and J are TRBV6-1 and TRBJ1-5; 9 bases map to TRBD1. This CDR3 has 16 residues. Germline values: CDR1 MNHNS, CDR2 SASEGT. V shed 2 bases and J 6 bases; nucleotides not matched to a gene: 8. CDR3 in amino acids: CASSEFLTGGPQPQHF. The CDR3 region has the DNA TGTGCCAGCAGTGAATTCTTAACAGGGGGCCCTCAGCCCCAGCATTTT.

This clone was seen only once. The chain links TRBV27 to TRBJ1-2; TRBD1 might be the D (6 bases). The CDR3 totals 16 residues. Per germline, CDR1 MNHEY and CDR2 SMNVEV (reference sequence). With 2 bases removed from V and 3 bases from J, the gap between germline ends came to 16 bases. As DNA, the CDR3 is TGTGCCAGCAGTTTAACCCCCACAGGGTGGGACTATGGCTACACCTTC. This sequence encodes CASSLTPTGWDYGYTF.

In its sample, this clone was seen a few times. This chain links TRBV5-1 with TRBJ1-2; 11 nucleotides agree with TRBD1. Looked up from germline, CDR1 is SGHRS and CDR2 is YFSETQ. The CDR3 length is 14 residues. V shed 4 bases and J 4 bases; nucleotides not matched to a gene: 3. Here the CDR3 DNA reads TGCGCCAGCAGCACGGACAGGGGGCTCTATGGCTACACCTTC. Amino acids: CASSTDRGLYGYTF.

V is TRBV7-9 and J is TRBJ1-5, with TRBD1 matching 7 bases. The CDR3 totals 15 residues. V gave up 5 bases and J gave up 7 bases; unmatched junction bases: 11. Germline CDR1 and CDR2: SEHNR and FQNEAQ (reference sequence). CDR3 nucleotides: TGTGCCAGCAGCGTGGACCAGGGGGTCAGCCAGCCCCAGCATTTT. Translating gives CASSVDQGVSQPQHF.

This clone was counted a single time. This chain uses TRBV5-8 with TRBJ2-5; TRBD1 might be the D (6 bases). V lost 3 bases, J lost 2 bases, and 11 bases lay in between. Germline lookup yields CDR1 SGHTS and CDR2 YDEGEE. The CDR3 has 14 amino acids. CDR3 residues: CASSSGQLQETQYF. The CDR3 coding sequence is TGTGCCAGCAGCTCCGGACAGTTGCAAGAGACCCAGTACTTC.

The table lists this clone with a count of one. The chain couples TRBV27 to TRBJ2-7; TRBD1 matches at 9 bases. Germline CDR1 is MNHEY and CDR2 is SMNVEV (reference sequence). V lost 8 bases, J lost 3 bases, and 11 bases stayed unmatched. This CDR3 comprises 15 residues. CDR3 DNA: TGTGCCAGCGGCACCGGGACAGGGTATCTCTACGAGCAGTACTTC. This gives the protein CASGTGTGYLYEQYF.

This rearrangement joins TRBV4-3 to TRBJ1-3, with TRBD1 matching over 9 bases. CDR1 and CDR2 (germline): LGHNA, YSLEER. The CDR3 extends over 18 amino acids. The ends lost 2 bases at V and 4 bases at J; junction bases unmatched: 12. The CDR3 spells CASSQKPGQGRDGNTIYF. For the CDR3, the DNA is TGCGCCAGCAGCCAAAAACCGGGACAGGGTAGGGACGGAAACACCATATATTTT.

The CDR3 nucleotides read TGTGCCAGCAGCTTAGAGGGAGCCCCAGGAAACACCATATATTTT. The encoded protein is CASSLEGAPGNTIYF. The J gene is TRBJ1-3, the V gene TRBV7-2; D is unclear. The length of the CDR3 is 15 residues. V lost 1 base and J 4 bases, leaving 11 bases between the germline ends. Per the germline V gene, CDR1 is SGHTA and CDR2 is FQGNSA.

This chain connects TRBV4-2 to TRBJ1-1; a weak D match, TRBD1 (5 bases). Per germline, CDR1 LGHNA and CDR2 YNFKEQ. This CDR3 spans 15 amino acids. V lost 9 bases and J lost 0, with 17 bases in between. The CDR3: CASSSQALMNTEAFF. CDR3 bases: TGTGCCAGTTCCTCACAGGCCCTCATGAACACTGAAGCTTTCTTT.

In its sample, this clone was seen once. The chain is built from TRBV4-1 and TRBJ1-1; D is unclear. V was shortened by 0 bases and J by 5 bases, with 13 bases between the two germline ends. This CDR3 contains 15 residues. Germline-derived CDR1 and CDR2 are MGHRA and YSYEKL. The chain's CDR3 is CASSQDITGLTEAFF. CDR3 coding DNA: TGCGCCAGCAGCCAAGATATCACTGGTCTGACTGAAGCTTTCTTT.

The chain carries TRBV19 and TRBJ1-3, with D uncertain. Per germline, CDR1 LNHDA and CDR2 SQIVND (reference sequence). V lost 9 bases to trimming and J lost 1 base, with 16 bases between them. This CDR3 spans 15 amino acids. This chain's CDR3 is CARRRVGKSGNTIYF. As DNA, the CDR3 is TGTGCCAGACGGCGGGTAGGTAAATCTGGAAACACCATATATTTT.

This clone was seen a few times. J is TRBJ2-3 and V is TRBV11-1; 11 bases are shared with TRBD2. The CDR3 extends over 18 amino acids. V trimming: 0 bases; J trimming: 7 bases; junction bases outside the gene matches: 12. Germline CDR1 SGHAT, CDR2 FQDESV (reference sequence). The CDR3 spells CASSLAREPGTSGNTQYF. For the CDR3, the DNA is TGTGCCAGCAGCTTAGCAAGGGAACCCGGGACTAGCGGAAATACGCAGTATTTT.

The V gene is TRBV7-2, the J gene TRBJ1-1; maybe TRBD1 (6 bases). The CDR3 is 14 residues long. The ends were cut back, 5 bases at V and 2 bases at J, with 12 bases in the middle. Germline V gene lookup returns CDR1 SGHTA and CDR2 FQGNSA. This CDR3 is CASSVKQGNTEAFF. Here the CDR3 DNA reads TGTGCCAGCAGCGTCAAACAGGGTAACACTGAAGCTTTCTTT.

This rearrangement joins TRBV4-3 to TRBJ1-1; D is possibly TRBD1 (5 bases). This CDR3 has 17 residues. The germline V gene encodes CDR1 LGHNA and CDR2 YSLEER. Trimming stripped 1 base from V and 4 bases from J, with 19 bases between. As DNA, the CDR3 is TGCGCCAGCAGCCAAGGAGCCGCGGACACGGGGGGCACTGAAGCTTTCTTT. Its translation is CASSQGAADTGGTEAFF.

The J gene is TRBJ1-5, the V gene TRBV19; D not certain. This CDR3 spans 14 amino acids. Per germline, CDR1 LNHDA and CDR2 SQIVND (reference sequence). CDR3 in amino acids: CASIPSGGNQPQHF. As DNA, the CDR3 is TGTGCGTCTATCCCCTCCGGAGGCAATCAGCCCCAGCATTTT. The full variable domain, rest sourced from reference TRBV19 and TRBJ1-5, is DGGITQSPKYLFRKEGQNVTLSCEQNLNHDAMYWYRQDPGQGLRLIYYSQIVNDFQKGDIAEGYSVSREKKESFPLTVTSAQKNPTAFYLCASIPSGGNQPQHFGDGTRLSIL.

The J gene is TRBJ1-1, the V gene TRBV5-1, with 11 bases aligning to TRBD1. This CDR3 spans 16 amino acids. The junction had 5 bases not matched to a gene; V was cut back by 4 bases and J by 0 bases. Germline loops: CDR1 SGHRS, CDR2 YFSETQ. The CDR3 sequence: CASSPGTGGMNTEAFF. DNA for the CDR3: TGCGCCAGCAGCCCGGGGACAGGGGGAATGAACACTGAAGCTTTCTTT.

The genes are TRBV11-2 and TRBJ2-7; D not resolved. The germline V gene has CDR1 SGHAT and CDR2 FQNNGV. V lost 1 base and J lost 0, with 7 bases in between. The CDR3 consists of 14 residues. The CDR3 reads CASSLVGSSYEQYF. The DNA for the CDR3 is TGTGCCAGCAGCTTAGTGGGCTCCTCCTACGAGCAGTACTTC.

The chain carries TRBV5-6 and TRBJ2-7, with 9 bases that match TRBD2. J lost 7 bases, V lost 1 base, and 9 bases had no gene match. This CDR3 is built from 15 residues. From germline, CDR1 is SGHDT and CDR2 YYEEEE. The CDR3 nucleotides read TGTGCCAGCAGCTTGAGGGCGGGGGGGCCGAGGGAGCAGTACTTC. Translating gives CASSLRAGGPREQYF.

The chain carries TRBV2 and TRBJ2-7; 7 bases match TRBD1. Germline-derived CDR1 and CDR2 are SNHLY and FYNNEI. The CDR3 has 14 residues. V was pared by 7 bases and J by 0 bases, with 6 bases of the junction left unmatched. The CDR3: CASTRRTGSYEQYF. The CDR3 DNA is TGTGCCAGCACGCGTAGGACAGGCTCCTACGAGCAGTACTTC. The whole variable domain, remainder taken from reference TRBV2 and TRBJ2-7, is EPEVTQTPSHQVTQMGQEVILRCVPISNHLYFYWYRQILGQKVEFLVSFYNNEISEKSEIFDDQFSVERPDGSNFTLKIRSTKLEDSAMYFCASTRRTGSYEQYFGPGTRLTVT.

The J gene is TRBJ2-3, the V gene TRBV5-8; no reliable D call. Per germline, CDR1 SGHTS and CDR2 YDEGEE. Trimming shortened V by 2 bases and J by 2 bases, and 9 bases separated the two germline ends. The CDR3 spans 14 residues. CDR3 in amino acids: CASSFSVLTDTQYF. The CDR3 DNA is TGTGCCAGCAGCTTTAGTGTTCTCACAGATACGCAGTATTTT.

The chain joins TRBV10-2 to TRBJ2-3, with 8 nucleotides matching TRBD2. CDR1 is WSHSY, CDR2 SAAADI, per germline. The V and J ends lost 2 bases and 2 bases, in that order; junction bases with no gene match: 3. The CDR3 is 15 amino acids. The CDR3 nucleotides are TGCGCCAGCAGTGAGACTAGCGGAGACACAGATACGCAGTATTTT. Translating it yields CASSETSGDTDTQYF.

This chain connects TRBV5-4 to TRBJ2-1; D remains unclear. V gave up 4 bases and J gave up 0 bases, with 11 bases separating them. This CDR3 contains 15 residues. Germline CDR1 reads SGHNT; CDR2 reads YYREEE (reference sequence). The CDR3 loop reads CASSPASSSYNEQFF. In DNA, the CDR3 is TGTGCCAGCAGCCCCGCTTCGAGCTCCTACAATGAGCAGTTCTTC.

The CDR3 sequence: CASSYRLATGHSPLHF. DNA of the CDR3: TGTGCCAGCAGCTACCGCCTCGCGACAGGTCATTCACCCCTCCACTTT. The V and J genes are TRBV7-2 and TRBJ1-6, with D maybe TRBD1 (6 bases). Germline assignment: CDR1 SGHTA and CDR2 FQGNSA. V was cut by 4 bases and J by 8 bases, with 18 bases left in between. This CDR3 comprises 16 residues.

J is TRBJ1-1 and V is TRBV5-6, with 8 positions matching TRBD1. The CDR3 has 15 residues. Germline values: CDR1 SGHDT, CDR2 YYEEEE. Germline trimming cut 0 bases from V and 3 bases from J; bases unmatched to any gene: 4. Here the CDR3 DNA reads TGTGCCAGCAGCTTGGACAGGGGGTTGTACACTGAAGCTTTCTTT. This translates into CASSLDRGLYTEAFF. The entire variable domain, with the rest obtained from reference TRBV5-6 and TRBJ1-1, is as follows: DAGVTQSPTHLIKTRGQQVTLRCSPKSGHDTVSWYQQALGQGPQFIFQYYEEEERQRGNFPDRFSGHQFPNYSSELNVNALLLGDSALYLCASSLDRGLYTEAFFGQGTRLTVV.

In this sample, this clone turned up once. The chain links TRBV18 to TRBJ1-1; the D gene is possibly TRBD1 (5 bases). The CDR3 is 15 residues long. Germline V lookup: CDR1 KGHSH, CDR2 LQKENI. V was shortened by 1 base and J by 1 base, with 10 bases between the two germline ends. The CDR3 DNA reads TGTGCCAGCTCACCACAGGGGCAGGGGAACACTGAAGCTTTCTTT. Translation gives CASSPQGQGNTEAFF.

V is TRBV5-1 and J is TRBJ2-3; unclear D gene. V shed 2 bases and J shed 6 bases, with 7 bases lying between them. The CDR3 spans 12 residues. Germline CDR1 SGHRS, CDR2 YFSETQ. In nucleotides, the CDR3 is TGCGCCAGCAGCTTTGAGTGGGATACGCAGTATTTT. It encodes CASSFEWDTQYF.

The chain links TRBV5-6 to TRBJ2-2, with D maybe TRBD2 (5 bases). CDR3 length: 12 residues. V gave up 4 bases and J gave up 5 bases, with 6 bases separating them. CDR1 is SGHDT, CDR2 YYEEEE, per germline. The CDR3, as DNA: TGTGCCAGCAGCCCGGGGACCGGGGAGCTGTTTTTT. The encoded protein is CASSPGTGELFF.

This chain uses TRBV7-8 with TRBJ1-6; D possibly corresponds to TRBD1 (5 bases). V was cut by 0 bases and J by 7 bases, with 10 bases left in between. The CDR3 loop spans 15 amino acids. Germline loops: CDR1 SGHVS, CDR2 FQNEAQ. CDR3 nucleotide sequence: TGTGCCAGCAGCTTAGCCGGGGGACTCAATTCACCCCTCCACTTT. It translates to CASSLAGGLNSPLHF.

The chain links TRBV6-4 to TRBJ2-3, with D maybe TRBD2 (6 bases). CDR3 size: 15 residues. V was pared by 3 bases and J by 4 bases, with 14 bases between. The germline V gene encodes CDR1 MRHNA and CDR2 SNTAGT. CDR3 residues: CASSESSGDADTQYF. CDR3 nucleotide sequence: TGTGCCAGCAGTGAAAGTTCGGGAGATGCAGATACGCAGTATTTT.

This sequence joins TRBV15 and TRBJ1-5; a possible D gene is TRBD1 (6 bases). The CDR3 consists of 17 residues. Trimming took off 1 base at V and 2 bases at J, with 15 bases between the two ends. The V gene's germline CDR1 is LNHNV and CDR2 YYDKDF (reference sequence). CDR3 region: CATSRGPRTARNQPQHF. The CDR3 nucleotides are TGTGCCACCAGCAGAGGCCCTAGGACAGCCCGCAATCAGCCCCAGCATTTT.